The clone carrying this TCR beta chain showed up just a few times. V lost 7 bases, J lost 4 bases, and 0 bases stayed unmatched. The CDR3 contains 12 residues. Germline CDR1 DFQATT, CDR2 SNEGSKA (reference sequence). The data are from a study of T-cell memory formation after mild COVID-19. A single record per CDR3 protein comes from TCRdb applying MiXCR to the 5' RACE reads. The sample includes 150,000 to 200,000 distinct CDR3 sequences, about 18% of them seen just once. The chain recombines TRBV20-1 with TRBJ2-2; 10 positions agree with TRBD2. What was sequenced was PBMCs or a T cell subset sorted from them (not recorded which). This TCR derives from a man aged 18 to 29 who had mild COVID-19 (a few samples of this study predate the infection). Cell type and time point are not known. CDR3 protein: CSGLAGTGELFF. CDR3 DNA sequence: TGCAGTGGACTAGCGGGCACCGGGGAGCTGTTTTTT.